What follows describes a single T cell receptor beta chain. Original processing methods: Quantification of nucleated cells was approximated via reference gene primer amplification. Clones were read by immunoSEQ multiplex PCR, and TCRdb kept only the in-frame ones, dropping some. Clone size and the V and J calls come from that table; the DNA yielded D and trimming. Of about 200,000 clones in the sample, about four fifths were seen once. The data were taken from a study of blood T cell repertoires in COVID-19. As for the study in general: COVID-19 samples from acute and convalescent phases originated in the United States, Italy and Spain. PBMCs, B-cell-depleted T cells, or T cells were the source of the cDNA or gDNA that made up the material.

The CDR3 loop spans 13 amino acids. Trimming stripped 7 bases from V and 1 base from J, with 10 bases between. CDR1 WSHSY and CDR2 SAAADI come from the germline V gene. The clonotype was recovered from a middle-aged woman with active or convalescent COVID-19. The sequenced sample consisted of peripheral blood. This rearrangement joins TRBV10-2 to TRBJ1-1; perhaps TRBD1 as D (5 bases). The chain's CDR3 is CASTLGGNTEAFF. CDR3 coding DNA: TGCGCCAGCACCCTCGGGGGGAACACTGAAGCTTTCTTT.